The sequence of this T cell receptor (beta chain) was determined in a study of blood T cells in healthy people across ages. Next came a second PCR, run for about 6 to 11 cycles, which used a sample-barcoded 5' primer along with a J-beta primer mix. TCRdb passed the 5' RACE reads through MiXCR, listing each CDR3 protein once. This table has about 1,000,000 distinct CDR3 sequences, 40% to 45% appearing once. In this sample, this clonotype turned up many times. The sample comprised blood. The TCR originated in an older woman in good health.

CDR3 DNA: TGTGCCAGCACCTTGGACACCCTCTACGAGCAGTACTTC. Its translation is CASTLDTLYEQYF. J is TRBJ2-7 and V is TRBV2, with D maybe TRBD1 (5 bases). CDR3 length: 13 amino acids. Germline CDR1 is SNHLY and CDR2 is FYNNEI. V lost 7 bases and J 3 bases, leaving 13 bases between the germline ends.